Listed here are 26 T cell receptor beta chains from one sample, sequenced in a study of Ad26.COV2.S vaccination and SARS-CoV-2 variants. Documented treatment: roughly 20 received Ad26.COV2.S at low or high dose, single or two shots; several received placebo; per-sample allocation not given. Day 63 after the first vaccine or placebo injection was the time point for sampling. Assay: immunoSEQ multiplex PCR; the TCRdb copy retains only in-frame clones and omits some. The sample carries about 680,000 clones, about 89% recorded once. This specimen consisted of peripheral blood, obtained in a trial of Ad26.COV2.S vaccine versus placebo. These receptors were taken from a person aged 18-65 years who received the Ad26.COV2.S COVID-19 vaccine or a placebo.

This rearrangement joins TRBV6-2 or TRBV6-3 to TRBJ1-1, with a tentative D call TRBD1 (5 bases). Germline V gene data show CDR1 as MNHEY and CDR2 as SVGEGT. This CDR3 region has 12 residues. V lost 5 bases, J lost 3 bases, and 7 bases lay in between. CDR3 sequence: CASSVQDTEAFF. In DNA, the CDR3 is TGTGCCAGCAGTGTACAGGACACTGAAGCTTTCTTT.

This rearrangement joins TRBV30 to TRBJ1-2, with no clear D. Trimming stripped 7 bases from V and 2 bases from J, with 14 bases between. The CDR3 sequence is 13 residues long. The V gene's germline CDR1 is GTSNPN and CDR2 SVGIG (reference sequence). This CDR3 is CAFVDRPNYGYTF. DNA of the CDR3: TGTGCCTTCGTAGACCGGCCAAACTATGGCTACACCTTC.

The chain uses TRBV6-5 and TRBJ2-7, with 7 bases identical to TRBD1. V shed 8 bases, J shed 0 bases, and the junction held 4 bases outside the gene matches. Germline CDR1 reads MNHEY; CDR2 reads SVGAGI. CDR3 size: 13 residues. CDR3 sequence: CASGQGVSYEQYF. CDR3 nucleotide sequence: TGTGCCAGCGGCCAGGGGGTCTCCTACGAGCAGTACTTC.

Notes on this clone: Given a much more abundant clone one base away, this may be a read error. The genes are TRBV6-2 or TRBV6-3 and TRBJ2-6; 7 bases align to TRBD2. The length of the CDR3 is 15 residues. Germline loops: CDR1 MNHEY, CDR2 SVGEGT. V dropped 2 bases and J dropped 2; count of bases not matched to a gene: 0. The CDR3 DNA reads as TGTGCCAGCAGTTACGGGGGGGCTGGGGCCAACGTCCTGACTTTC. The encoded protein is CASSYGGAGANVLTF.

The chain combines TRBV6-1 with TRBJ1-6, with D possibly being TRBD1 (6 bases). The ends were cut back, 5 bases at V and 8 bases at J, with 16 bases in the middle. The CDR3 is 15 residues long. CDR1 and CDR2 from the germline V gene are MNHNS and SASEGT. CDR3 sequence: CASSTRDTGYSPLHF. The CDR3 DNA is TGTGCCAGCAGTACCCGGGACACAGGGTATTCACCCCTCCACTTT.

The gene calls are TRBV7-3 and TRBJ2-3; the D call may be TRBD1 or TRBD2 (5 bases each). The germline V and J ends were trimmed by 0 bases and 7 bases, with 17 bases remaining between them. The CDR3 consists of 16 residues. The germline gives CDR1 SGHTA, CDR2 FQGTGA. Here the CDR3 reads CASSLTLTGPGHTQYF. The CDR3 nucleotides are TGTGCCAGCAGCTTAACGTTAACGGGGCCCGGTCATACGCAGTATTTT.

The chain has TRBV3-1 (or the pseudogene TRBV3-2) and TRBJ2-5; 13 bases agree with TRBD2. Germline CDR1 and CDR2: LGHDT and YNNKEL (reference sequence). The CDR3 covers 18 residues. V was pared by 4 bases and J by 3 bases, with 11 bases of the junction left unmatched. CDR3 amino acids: CASSPQTSGRLGEETQYF. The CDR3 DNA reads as TGTGCCAGCAGCCCTCAGACTAGCGGGAGGCTGGGGGAAGAGACCCAGTACTTC.

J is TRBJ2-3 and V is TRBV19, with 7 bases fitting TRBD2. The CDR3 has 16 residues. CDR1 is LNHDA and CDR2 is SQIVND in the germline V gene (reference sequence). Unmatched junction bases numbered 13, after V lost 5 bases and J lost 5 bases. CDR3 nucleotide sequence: TGTGCCAGTAGTGCCCGGAGGGGCGGGGGAATAGATACGCAGTATTTT. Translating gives CASSARRGGGIDTQYF.

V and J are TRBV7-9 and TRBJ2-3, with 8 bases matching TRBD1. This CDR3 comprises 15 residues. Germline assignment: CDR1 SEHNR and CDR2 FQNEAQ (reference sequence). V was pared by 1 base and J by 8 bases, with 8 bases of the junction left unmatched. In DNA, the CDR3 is TGTGCCAGCAGCTTAGGGGAAAACAGGGGGGTTACGCAGTATTTT. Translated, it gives CASSLGENRGVTQYF. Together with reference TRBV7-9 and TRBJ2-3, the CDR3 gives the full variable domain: DTGVSQNPRHKITKRGQNVTFRCDPISEHNRLYWYRQTLGQGPEFLTYFQNEAQLEKSRLLSDRFSAERPKGSFSTLEIQRTEQGDSAMYLCASSLGENRGVTQYFGPGTRLTVL.

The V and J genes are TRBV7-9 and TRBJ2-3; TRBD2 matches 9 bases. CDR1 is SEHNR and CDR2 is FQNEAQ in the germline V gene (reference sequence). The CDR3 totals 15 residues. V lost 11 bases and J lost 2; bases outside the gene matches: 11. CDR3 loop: CAPRSSGRITDTQYF. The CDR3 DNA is TGTGCCCCCAGGTCCAGCGGGAGGATCACAGATACGCAGTATTTT. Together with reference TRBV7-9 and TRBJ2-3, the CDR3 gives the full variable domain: DTGVSQNPRHKITKRGQNVTFRCDPISEHNRLYWYRQTLGQGPEFLTYFQNEAQLEKSRLLSDRFSAERPKGSFSTLEIQRTEQGDSAMYLCAPRSSGRITDTQYFGPGTRLTVL.

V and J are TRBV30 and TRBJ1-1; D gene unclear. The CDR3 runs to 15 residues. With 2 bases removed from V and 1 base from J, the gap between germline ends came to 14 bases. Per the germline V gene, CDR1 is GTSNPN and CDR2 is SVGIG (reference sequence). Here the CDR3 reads CAWSSNSWGNTEAFF. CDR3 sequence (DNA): TGTGCCTGGAGTTCCAACTCATGGGGGAACACTGAAGCTTTCTTT.

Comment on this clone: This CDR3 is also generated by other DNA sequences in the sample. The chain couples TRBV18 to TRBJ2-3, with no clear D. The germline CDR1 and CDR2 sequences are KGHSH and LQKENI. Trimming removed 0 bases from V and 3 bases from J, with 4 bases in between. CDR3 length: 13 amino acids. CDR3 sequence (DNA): TGTGCCAGCTCACCACCTGAAACAGATACGCAGTATTTT. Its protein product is CASSPPETDTQYF.

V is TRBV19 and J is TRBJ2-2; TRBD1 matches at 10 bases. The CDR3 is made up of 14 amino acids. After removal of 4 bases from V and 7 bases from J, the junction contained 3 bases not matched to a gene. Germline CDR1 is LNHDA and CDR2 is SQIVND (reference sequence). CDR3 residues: CASSTTGGGGELFF. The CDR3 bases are TGTGCCAGTAGTACGACAGGGGGCGGCGGGGAGCTGTTTTTT. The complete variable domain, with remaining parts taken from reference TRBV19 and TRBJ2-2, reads DGGITQSPKYLFRKEGQNVTLSCEQNLNHDAMYWYRQDPGQGLRLIYYSQIVNDFQKGDIAEGYSVSREKKESFPLTVTSAQKNPTAFYLCASSTTGGGGELFFGEGSRLTVL.

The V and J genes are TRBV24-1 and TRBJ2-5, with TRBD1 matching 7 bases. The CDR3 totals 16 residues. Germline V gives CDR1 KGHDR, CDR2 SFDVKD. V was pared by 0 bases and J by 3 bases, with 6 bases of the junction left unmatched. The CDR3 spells CATSDLHPGGEETQYF. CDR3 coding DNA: TGTGCCACCAGTGATTTGCACCCAGGGGGAGAAGAGACCCAGTACTTC.

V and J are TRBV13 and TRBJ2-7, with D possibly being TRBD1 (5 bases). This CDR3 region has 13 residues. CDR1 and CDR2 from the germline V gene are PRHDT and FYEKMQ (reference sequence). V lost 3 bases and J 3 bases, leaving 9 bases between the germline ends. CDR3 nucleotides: TGTGCCAGCAGCTTTCAGGGATTCTACGAGCAGTACTTC. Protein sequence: CASSFQGFYEQYF.

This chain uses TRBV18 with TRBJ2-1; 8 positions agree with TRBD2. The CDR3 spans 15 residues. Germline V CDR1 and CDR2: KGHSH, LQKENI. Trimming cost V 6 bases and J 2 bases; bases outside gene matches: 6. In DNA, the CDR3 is TGTGCCAGCTCCCCGGTAGCGGGGACCTACAATGAGCAGTTCTTC. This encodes CASSPVAGTYNEQFF.

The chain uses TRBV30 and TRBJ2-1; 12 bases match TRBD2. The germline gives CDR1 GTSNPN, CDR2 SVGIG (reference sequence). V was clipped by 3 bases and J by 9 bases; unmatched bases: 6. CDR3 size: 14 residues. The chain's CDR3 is CAWSSGLAGFEQFF. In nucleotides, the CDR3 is TGTGCCTGGAGCTCGGGACTAGCGGGTTTTGAGCAGTTCTTC.

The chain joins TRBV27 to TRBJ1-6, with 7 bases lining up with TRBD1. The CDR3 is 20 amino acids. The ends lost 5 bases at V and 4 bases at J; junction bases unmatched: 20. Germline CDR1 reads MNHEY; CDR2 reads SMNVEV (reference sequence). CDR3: CASSPLGRDRISPYNSPLHF. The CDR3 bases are TGTGCCAGCAGTCCCCTTGGGAGGGACAGAATATCTCCTTATAATTCACCCCTCCACTTT.

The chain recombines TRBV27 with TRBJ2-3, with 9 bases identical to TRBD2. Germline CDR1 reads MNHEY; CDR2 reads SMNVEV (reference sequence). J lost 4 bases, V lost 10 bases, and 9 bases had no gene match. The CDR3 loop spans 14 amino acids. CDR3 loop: CAIRLAGAPDTQYF. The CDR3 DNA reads TGTGCCATACGTTTAGCGGGAGCTCCAGATACGCAGTATTTT.

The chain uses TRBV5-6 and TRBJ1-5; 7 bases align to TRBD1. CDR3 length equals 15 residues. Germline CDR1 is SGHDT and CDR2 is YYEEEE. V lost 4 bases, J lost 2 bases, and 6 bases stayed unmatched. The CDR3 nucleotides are TGTGCCAGCAGCCACGGACAGGTCCGCAATCAGCCCCAGCATTTT. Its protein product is CASSHGQVRNQPQHF. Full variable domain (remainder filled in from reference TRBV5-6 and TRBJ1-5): DAGVTQSPTHLIKTRGQQVTLRCSPKSGHDTVSWYQQALGQGPQFIFQYYEEEERQRGNFPDRFSGHQFPNYSSELNVNALLLGDSALYLCASSHGQVRNQPQHFGDGTRLSIL.

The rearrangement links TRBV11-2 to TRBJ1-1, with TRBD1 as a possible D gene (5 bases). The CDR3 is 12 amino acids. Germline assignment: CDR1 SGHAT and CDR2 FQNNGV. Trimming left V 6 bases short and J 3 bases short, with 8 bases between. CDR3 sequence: CASRGQDTEAFF. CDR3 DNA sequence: TGTGCCAGCAGGGGGCAAGACACTGAAGCTTTCTTT.

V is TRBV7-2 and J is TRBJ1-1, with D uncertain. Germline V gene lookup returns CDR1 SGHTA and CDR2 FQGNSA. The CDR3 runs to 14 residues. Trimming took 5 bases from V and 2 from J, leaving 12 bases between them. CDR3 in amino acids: CASSLSIQNTEAFF. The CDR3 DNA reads TGTGCCAGCAGCCTCTCGATACAAAACACTGAAGCTTTCTTT.

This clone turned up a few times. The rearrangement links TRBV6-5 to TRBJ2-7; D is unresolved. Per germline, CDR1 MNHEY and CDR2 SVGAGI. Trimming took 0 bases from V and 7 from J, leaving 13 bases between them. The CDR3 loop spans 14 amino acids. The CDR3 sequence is CASSYSYEVTEQYF. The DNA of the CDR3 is TGTGCCAGCAGTTACTCTTACGAGGTGACGGAGCAGTACTTC.

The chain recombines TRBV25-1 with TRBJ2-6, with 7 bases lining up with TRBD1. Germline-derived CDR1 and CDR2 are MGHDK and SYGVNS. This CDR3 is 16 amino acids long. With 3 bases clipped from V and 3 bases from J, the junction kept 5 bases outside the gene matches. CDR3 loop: CASSDDRVGGANVLTF. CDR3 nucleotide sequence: TGTGCCAGCAGTGATGACAGGGTAGGTGGGGCCAACGTCCTGACTTTC.

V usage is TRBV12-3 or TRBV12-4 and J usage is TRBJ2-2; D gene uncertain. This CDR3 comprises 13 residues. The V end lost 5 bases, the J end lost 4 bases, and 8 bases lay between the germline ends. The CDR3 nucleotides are TGTGCCAGCAGTCCGCCGGCCACCGGGGAGCTGTTTTTT. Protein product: CASSPPATGELFF.

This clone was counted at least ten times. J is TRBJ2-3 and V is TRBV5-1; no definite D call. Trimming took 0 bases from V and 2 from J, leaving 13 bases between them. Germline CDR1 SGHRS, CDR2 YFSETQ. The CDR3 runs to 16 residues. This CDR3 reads CASSLGSATITDTQYF. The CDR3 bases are TGCGCCAGCAGCTTGGGGTCGGCTACCATCACAGATACGCAGTATTTT.